Following are 7 T cell receptor beta chains from one sample sequenced in a study of T cells in Graves' hyperthyroidism and ophthalmopathy. RNA transcripts served as the template for amplifying TCR beta CDR3 regions. HTBI primers were employed in a first-round RT-PCR of the TCR CDR3. Each CDR3 protein gets one entry after TCRdb re-called the multiplex PCR reads with MiXCR. The table includes hundreds of thousands of distinct CDR3 sequences, over 15% detected once. Sequencing was done on a sample of blood. Source of these receptors: a woman aged 55-70 years with Graves' ophthalmopathy.

This clonotype has a count of ten or more. The rearrangement joins TRBV6-2 or TRBV6-3 to TRBJ1-1; D unclear. V was shortened by 2 bases and J by 1 base, with 20 bases between the two germline ends. The CDR3 totals 18 residues. The V gene's germline CDR1 is MNHEY and CDR2 SVGEGT. CDR3 sequence: CASSYKVRTWGKNTEAFF. The CDR3 DNA is TGTGCCAGCAGTTACAAGGTGCGTACCTGGGGAAAGAACACTGAAGCTTTCTTT.

This clonotype has a handful of counts. This chain connects TRBV5-1 to TRBJ1-6; no clear D gene. V dropped 3 bases and J dropped 0 bases, with 13 bases sitting between them. Germline values: CDR1 SGHRS, CDR2 YFSETQ. The CDR3 contains 17 residues. CDR3 in amino acids: CASSSSSANSYNSPLHF. The CDR3 bases are TGCGCCAGCAGCTCGAGCTCAGCCAACTCCTATAATTCACCCCTCCACTTT.

This clonotype was counted ten times or more. The V gene is TRBV7-9, the J gene TRBJ1-1; 8 bases agree with TRBD1. The CDR3 covers 14 residues. V lost 5 bases, J lost 5 bases, and 7 bases stayed unmatched. The germline V gene encodes CDR1 SEHNR and CDR2 FQNEAQ (reference sequence). The CDR3 coding sequence is TGTGCCAGCAGCCCAGGGGGCTTGCGGACTGAAGCTTTCTTT. Protein product: CASSPGGLRTEAFF.

At least ten counts were recorded for this clonotype. The rearrangement joins TRBV15 to TRBJ2-5, with D possibly TRBD2 on 6 matching bases. The CDR3 is made up of 15 amino acids. Germline lookup yields CDR1 LNHNV and CDR2 YYDKDF (reference sequence). Trimming stripped 5 bases from V and 5 bases from J, with 18 bases between. Here the CDR3 reads CATSGGTLEGETQYF. CDR3 coding DNA: TGTGCCACCAGCGGAGGGACCCTCGAGGGGGAGACCCAGTACTTC.

Many counts were recorded for this clonotype. The rearrangement links TRBV7-2 to TRBJ2-7; tentatively, D is TRBD1 (6 bases). V was trimmed by 5 bases and J by 3 bases, leaving 14 bases between them. The CDR3 has 14 amino acids. Germline V lookup: CDR1 SGHTA, CDR2 FQGNSA. CDR3 nucleotide sequence: TGTGCCAGCAGCCCCAGACAGGAAATCTACGAGCAGTACTTC. It encodes CASSPRQEIYEQYF.

The table lists this clonotype with many counts. V is TRBV2 and J is TRBJ2-7, with TRBD1 matching over 11 bases. CDR1 and CDR2 from the germline V gene are SNHLY and FYNNEI. V lost 5 bases to trimming and J lost 3 bases; unmatched junction nucleotides: 3. This CDR3 has 14 residues. CDR3 protein: CASSRDRGSYEQYF. CDR3 in DNA: TGTGCCAGCAGTCGGGACAGGGGGAGCTACGAGCAGTACTTC.

This clonotype has ten or more counts. V and J are TRBV6-5 and TRBJ1-1; tentatively, D is TRBD1 (6 bases). Germline CDR1 and CDR2: MNHEY and SVGAGI. The CDR3 is 15 amino acids. The germline V and J ends were trimmed by 0 bases and 7 bases, with 15 bases remaining between them. CDR3 sequence: CASSYSSNRALEAFF. CDR3 in DNA: TGTGCCAGCAGTTACTCGTCAAACAGGGCCCTTGAAGCTTTCTTT.